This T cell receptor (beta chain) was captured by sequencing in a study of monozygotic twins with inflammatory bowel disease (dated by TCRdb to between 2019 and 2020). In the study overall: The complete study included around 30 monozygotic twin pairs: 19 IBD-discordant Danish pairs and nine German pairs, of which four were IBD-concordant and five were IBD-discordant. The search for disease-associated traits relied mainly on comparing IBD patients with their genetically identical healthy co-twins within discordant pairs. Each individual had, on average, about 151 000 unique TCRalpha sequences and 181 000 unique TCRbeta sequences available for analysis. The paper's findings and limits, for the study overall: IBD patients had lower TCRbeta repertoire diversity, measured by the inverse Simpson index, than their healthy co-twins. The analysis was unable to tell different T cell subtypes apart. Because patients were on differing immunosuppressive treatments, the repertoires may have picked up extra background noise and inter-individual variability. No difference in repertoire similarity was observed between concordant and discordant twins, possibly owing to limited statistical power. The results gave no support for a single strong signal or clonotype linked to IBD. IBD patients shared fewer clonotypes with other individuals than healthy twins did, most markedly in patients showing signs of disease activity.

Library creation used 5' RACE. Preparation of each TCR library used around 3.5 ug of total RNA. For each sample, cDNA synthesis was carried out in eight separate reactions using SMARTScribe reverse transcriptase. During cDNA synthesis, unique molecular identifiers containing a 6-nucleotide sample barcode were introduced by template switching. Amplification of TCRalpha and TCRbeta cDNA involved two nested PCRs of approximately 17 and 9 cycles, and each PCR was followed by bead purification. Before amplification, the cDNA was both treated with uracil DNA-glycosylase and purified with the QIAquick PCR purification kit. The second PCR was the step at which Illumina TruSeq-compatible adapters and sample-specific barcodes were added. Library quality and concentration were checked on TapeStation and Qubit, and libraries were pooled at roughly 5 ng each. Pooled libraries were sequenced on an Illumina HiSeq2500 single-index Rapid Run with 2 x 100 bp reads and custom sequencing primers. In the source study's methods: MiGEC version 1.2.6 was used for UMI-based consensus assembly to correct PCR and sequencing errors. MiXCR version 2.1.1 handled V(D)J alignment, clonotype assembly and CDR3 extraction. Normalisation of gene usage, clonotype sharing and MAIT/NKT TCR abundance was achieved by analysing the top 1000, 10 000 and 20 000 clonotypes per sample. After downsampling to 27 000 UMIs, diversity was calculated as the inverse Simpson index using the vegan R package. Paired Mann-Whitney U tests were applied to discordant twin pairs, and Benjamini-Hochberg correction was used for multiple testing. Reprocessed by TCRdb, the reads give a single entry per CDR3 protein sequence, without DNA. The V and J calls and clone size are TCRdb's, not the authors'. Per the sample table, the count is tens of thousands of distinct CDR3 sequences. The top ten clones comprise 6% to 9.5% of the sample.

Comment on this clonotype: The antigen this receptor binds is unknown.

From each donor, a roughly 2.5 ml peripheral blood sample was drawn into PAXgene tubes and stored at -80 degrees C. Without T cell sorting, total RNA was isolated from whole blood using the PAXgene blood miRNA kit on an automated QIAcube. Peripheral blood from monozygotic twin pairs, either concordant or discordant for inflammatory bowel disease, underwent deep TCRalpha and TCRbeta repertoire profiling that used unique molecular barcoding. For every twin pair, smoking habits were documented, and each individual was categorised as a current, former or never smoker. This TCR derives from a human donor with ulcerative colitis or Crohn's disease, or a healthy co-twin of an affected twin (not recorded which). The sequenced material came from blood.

The CDR3 has the sequence CSARWDKEAFF. This receptor chain uses TRBV20-1 and TRBJ1-1; as DNA is missing, the TRBD1 call by TCRdb cannot be tested. The CDR3 has 11 amino acids, counting the end cysteine and phenylalanine. This entry has no DNA. The germline V gene encodes CDR1 DFQATT and CDR2 SNEGSKA (reference sequence).